This TCR beta chain originates from a study of T cell responses to AZD1222 COVID-19 vaccine. About the research overall: Pooling covered second doses at about 4 or about 12 weeks.

Germline V gene lookup returns CDR1 LNHDA and CDR2 SQIVND (reference sequence). V was clipped by 7 bases and J by 1 base, with 11 bases between them. CDR3 size: 14 residues. Details on this clone: The antigen is unknown.

The repertoire was sequenced with immunoSEQ multiplex PCR; TCRdb's copy has only in-frame clones and lacks some. The table lists roughly 100,000 clones, 90% of them singletons. Regarding the study as a whole: Most donors were white British and more were female, and clonal diversity was possibly underestimated. Distributed over spike, vaccine-associated CD4 TCRs predominated at 160-218 and 743-854.

The TCR was taken from an adult in good health. The chain uses TRBV19 and TRBJ1-5, with unresolved D. The material sequenced was peripheral blood, taken on day 0 of AZD1222 vaccination. CDR3 sequence reads: CASNARASNQPQHF. CDR3 nucleotides: TGTGCCAGTAACGCCCGGGCGAGCAATCAGCCCCAGCATTTT.